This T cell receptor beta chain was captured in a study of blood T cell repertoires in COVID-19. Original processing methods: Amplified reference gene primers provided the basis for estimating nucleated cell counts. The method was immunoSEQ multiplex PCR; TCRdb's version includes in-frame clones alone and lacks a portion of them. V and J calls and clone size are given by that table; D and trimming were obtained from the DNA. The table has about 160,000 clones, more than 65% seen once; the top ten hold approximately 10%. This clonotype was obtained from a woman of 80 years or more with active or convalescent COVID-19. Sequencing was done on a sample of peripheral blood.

CDR3 residues: CASSLNSESGQYF. The DNA of the CDR3 is TGCGCCAGCAGCTTGAACTCCGAATCGGGGCAGTACTTC. The chain is built from TRBV5-1 and TRBJ2-7; D remains ambiguous. Germline assignment: CDR1 SGHRS and CDR2 YFSETQ. V lost 1 base and J 9 bases, leaving 14 bases between the germline ends. This CDR3 region has 13 residues.